The 10 T cell receptor beta chains listed next were all sequenced from one sample in a study of blood T cell repertoires in COVID-19. This table comes from immunoSEQ multiplex PCR, and its TCRdb copy is limited to in-frame clones, with some not included. Of 39,000 or so clones in the sample, approximately 89% were seen once. Sequenced: peripheral blood. These receptors originate from a man aged 45-65 years with active COVID-19.

The gene calls are TRBV5-1 and TRBJ2-1, with TRBD1 matching 8 bases. CDR3 length: 15 residues. The germline V gene encodes CDR1 SGHRS and CDR2 YFSETQ. With 0 bases clipped from V and 9 bases from J, the junction kept 8 bases outside the gene matches. CDR3 residues: CASSLDWQGAGEQFF. CDR3 coding DNA: TGCGCCAGCAGCTTGGATTGGCAGGGGGCTGGTGAGCAGTTCTTC.

This chain uses TRBV9 with TRBJ2-3; D remains unclear. Deletions cut 2 bases from V and 3 bases from J, with 10 bases between. There are 14 residues in the CDR3. Germline-derived CDR1 and CDR2 are SGDLS and YYNGEE. The CDR3 sequence: CASSVGHATDTQYF. In DNA, the CDR3 is TGTGCCAGCAGCGTTGGGCACGCGACAGATACGCAGTATTTT.

The genes are TRBV5-1 and TRBJ1-5; D may be TRBD1 (5 bases). The CDR3 totals 15 residues. Germline V gene lookup returns CDR1 SGHRS and CDR2 YFSETQ. The V end was cut by 4 bases, the J end by 3 bases, with 14 bases between. The CDR3 reads CASSASIGDNQPQHF. The CDR3 DNA follows: TGCGCCAGCAGCGCTAGTATAGGGGACAATCAGCCCCAGCATTTT.

The rearrangement uses TRBV19 and TRBJ1-5; D ambiguous. The CDR3 extends over 13 amino acids. Germline assignment: CDR1 LNHDA and CDR2 SQIVND (reference sequence). Trimming removed 3 bases at V and 7 bases at J, with 10 bases between. The CDR3 loop is CASSITREQPQHF. The CDR3 DNA reads as TGTGCCAGTAGTATCACCCGGGAACAGCCCCAGCATTTT.

The V and J genes are TRBV7-3 and TRBJ2-7; 7 positions match TRBD1. CDR1 SGHTA and CDR2 FQGTGA come from the germline V gene. This CDR3 has 16 amino acids. The junction had 15 bases not matched to a gene; V was cut back by 5 bases and J by 5 bases. The CDR3 sequence: CASSLIQGRIRDEQYF. CDR3 bases: TGTGCCAGCAGCCTTATACAGGGGAGAATAAGGGACGAGCAGTACTTC.

The chain has TRBV7-9 and TRBJ2-1; TRBD1 agrees at 8 bases. Germline V CDR1 and CDR2: SEHNR, FQNEAQ (reference sequence). V lost 1 base to trimming and J lost 4 bases; unmatched junction nucleotides: 3. CDR3 size: 15 residues. The CDR3 DNA reads TGTGCCAGCAGCTTAGGAGGACAGGGATACAATGAGCAGTTCTTC. Protein sequence: CASSLGGQGYNEQFF.

The chain employs TRBV6-2 or TRBV6-3 and TRBJ2-1, with 7 bases that match TRBD2. V was pared by 2 bases and J by 0 bases, with 1 base of the junction left unmatched. The CDR3 is 15 amino acids. Germline V CDR1 and CDR2: MNHEY, SVGEGT. The CDR3 sequence: CASSYRGSSYNEQFF. CDR3 coding DNA: TGTGCCAGCAGTTACCGCGGGAGCTCCTACAATGAGCAGTTCTTC.

This clone showed up just once. V is TRBV2 and J is TRBJ1-3; TRBD1 matches at 7 bases. Germline V gives CDR1 SNHLY, CDR2 FYNNEI. V trimming: 1 base; J trimming: 7 bases; junction bases outside the gene matches: 1. This CDR3 has 13 amino acids. The chain's CDR3 is CASSEEGANTIYF. The CDR3 DNA follows: TGTGCCAGCAGTGAAGAGGGGGCGAACACCATATATTTT.

The chain joins TRBV29-1 to TRBJ2-3; 11 bases are shared with TRBD2. Looked up from germline, CDR1 is SQVTM and CDR2 is ANQGSEA. The V gene end was trimmed by 6 bases and the J gene end by 5 bases; junction bases not matched to a gene: 10. The CDR3 consists of 15 residues. DNA of the CDR3: TGCAGCGTGGTTAGCGGGAGGGCCTTCGAAGATACGCAGTATTTT. Translation gives CSVVSGRAFEDTQYF.

The rearrangement links TRBV29-1 to TRBJ2-2; 11 positions agree with TRBD2. Trimming took 7 bases from V and 9 from J; bases not matched to a gene: 16. Looked up from germline, CDR1 is SQVTM and CDR2 is ANQGSEA. This CDR3 contains 16 residues. The chain's CDR3 is CSADQGGLAGGRELFF. The DNA for the CDR3 is TGCAGCGCAGACCAGGGAGGGCTAGCGGGGGGACGGGAGCTGTTTTTT.